This T cell receptor (beta chain) was identified in a study of CD4 T cells in relation to SARS-CoV-2 and coronaviruses (dated by TCRdb to about 2021). For context, the study as a whole: In the ViraFEST assay, PBMCs were cultured with antigen for ten to eleven days, after which TCR beta CDR3s were sequenced to identify clonal expansions specific to the antigen. An HIV-1 Nef peptide pool or a culture without peptide was used as the negative reference condition. Using patient-derived lymphoblastoid cell lines, the shared crossreactive spike epitopes were mapped to their HLA restriction. Memory CD4+ T cell crossreactivity between SARS-CoV-2 and common cold coronavirus spike proteins was assessed at the TCR clonotype level in the study. The Adaptive Biotechnologies TCR-sequencing kit was used to sequence samples from three pre-COVID donors and the naive versus memory experiments, whereas other data were Illumina-based. A different, Illumina-based TCR-beta assay was used to sequence expansion assays from other donors in the study. General findings and caveats noted by the study authors: Crossreactive clones showed significantly weaker SARS-CoV-2-driven expansion than monoreactive clones, consistent with antigenic imprinting. Since the crossreactivity analysis centred on spike protein, crossreactivity against other viral proteins was not assessed. Small numbers of patients and of tested TCRs limited the study. Memory CD4+ clonotypes crossrecognizing SARS-CoV-2 and at least one common cold coronavirus spike were found in 60% to 70% of donors. Pre-pandemic and post-infection samples were not both contributed by any donor, so tracing of the source of pre-existing responses was limited.

Libraries were built with the immunoSEQ multiplex PCR assay. Per the authors' processing: During preprocessing, nonproductive sequences were discarded, as were any CDR3s that did not begin with C, did not end with F or W, or were shorter than 7 amino acids. Antigen-specific clonotypes were called with the MANAFEST web app, based on expansion relative to reference and other culture wells. A clone counted as positive if significantly expanded in 2 of 3 replicate wells versus the reference culture at FDR below 0.05. To be called positive, a clone also had to show significant expansion compared with every other tandem well and an odds ratio greater than 5. CDR3 homology was quantified as pairwise Levenshtein distance, calculated with the stringdist R package after three terminal residues were trimmed from each end. TCRdb limited this immuneACCESS table to in-frame rearrangements with V and J called. A share of clones is missing; checked studies link under half to unresolved V genes, and the rest is unexplained. The V and J calls and clone size are taken from that table; D and trimming were inferred from the DNA. This sample comprises some 22,000 clones, about two thirds of them detected only once. The ten top clones hold about a sixth of the sample.

The CDR3 contains 13 residues, cysteine and phenylalanine counted. Just CDR3 DNA is preserved here, 39 bases in frame from base 1. V and J are truncated by 1 base and 10 bases respectively, leaving an intervening sequence of 11 bases. CDR1 and CDR2 are read off the germline V gene as SGHTA and FQGNSA. CD4+ T cells from unexposed donors were collected before the COVID-19 pandemic (2011-2018). After more than nine days of culture, CD4+ T cells were isolated with the EasySep CD4+ T cell isolation kit. As cell numbers permitted, CD4+ T cells from unexposed donors were tested for reactivity to SARS-CoV-2 S and N and to four common cold coronavirus spike pools. About 2.2 million PBMCs per well were cultured in IMDM with roughly 5% human AB serum and 9.5 to 10 IU/ml IL-2. Half of the culture medium was replaced with fresh IL-2-containing medium on days 3 and 7. In general, triplicate replicate wells were used for every peptide culture condition. Leukapheresis product for the unexposed donors was purchased commercially. Ficoll-Paque PLUS gradient centrifugation was used to isolate PBMCs from either whole blood or leukapheresis product. PBMCs were either cryopreserved at -140 degrees C or used fresh in the expansion assay. The QIAamp Micro DNA Kit was used to extract genomic DNA from the CD4+ T cells.

Relative to its sample, this clone is large (0.1 to 1%). Its antigen is currently not known. No much larger clonotype is one base removed from it; base qualities were not supplied. This clonotype was sampled from a human donor in good health. Sequences were obtained from CD4+ T cells from PBMCs, cultured in vitro. The chain is made from TRBV7-2 and TRBJ2-1; the D gene cannot be resolved reliably. The CDR3 is CASSLEWGHEQFF. Here is the DNA: TGTGCCAGCAGCTTAGAATGGGGTCACGAGCAGTTCTTC.